The 20 T cell receptor beta chains presented below share a single source sample, sequenced in a study of shared clonotypes between healthy human individuals. TCRdb keeps only in-frame clones here, not all; method: immunoSEQ multiplex PCR. Of 2 million to 2.5 million clones listed, approximately 96% were seen once; the top ten hold around 0.13%. The material sequenced was naive CD4+ T cells sorted from blood. Subset defined: CD45RA+ positively selected. All receptors come from a man younger than 35 in good health.

Points on this clone: The same CDR3 also results from other DNA sequences found in this sample. The CDR3 nucleotides are TGTGCCAGCAGCTTAGCTGTCGGGAGCAATCAGCCCCAGCATTTT. It codes for CASSLAVGSNQPQHF. J is TRBJ1-5 and V is TRBV7-2; D gene ambiguous. The CDR3 spans 15 residues. Trimming shortened V by 0 bases and J by 1 base, and 7 bases separated the two germline ends. The germline gives CDR1 SGHTA, CDR2 FQGNSA.

The chain is built from TRBV28 and TRBJ2-1, with TRBD1 matching over 9 bases. Germline lookup yields CDR1 MDHEN and CDR2 SYDVKM. With V trimmed by 7 bases and J by 6 bases, 16 bases remained unmatched. The CDR3 consists of 17 residues. CDR3 sequence (DNA): TGTGCCAGCACCCCAGGGAGAGTTTGGACAGGGGTCAATGAGCAGTTCTTC. Protein sequence: CASTPGRVWTGVNEQFF.

On this clone: The same CDR3 arises from other DNA sequences in this sample as well. The rearrangement uses TRBV29-1 and TRBJ1-1; no definite D call. With 3 bases removed from V and 1 base from J, the gap between germline ends came to 6 bases. CDR3 length: 12 amino acids. The V gene's germline CDR1 is SQVTM and CDR2 ANQGSEA. In nucleotides, the CDR3 is TGCAGCGTTGATCGGGCGAACACTGAAGCTTTCTTT. This gives the protein CSVDRANTEAFF.

The rearrangement joins TRBV2 to TRBJ2-5; the D gene is possibly TRBD2 (5 bases). The CDR3 extends over 13 amino acids. The ends were cut back, 6 bases at V and 5 bases at J, with 13 bases in the middle. Germline V CDR1 and CDR2: SNHLY, FYNNEI. The DNA of the CDR3 is TGTGCCAGCAGCCGGGATTATACGGAGACCCAGTACTTC. It specifies CASSRDYTETQYF.

The gene calls are TRBV27 and TRBJ2-4; 7 bases match TRBD2. V trimming: 6 bases; J trimming: 0 bases; junction bases outside the gene matches: 17. CDR3 size: 19 residues. Germline lookup yields CDR1 MNHEY and CDR2 SMNVEV (reference sequence). The CDR3 nucleotides are TGTGCCAGCAGCCCCTACGGGGGGTATACAACCTTAGCCAAAAACATTCAGTACTTC. Its translation: CASSPYGGYTTLAKNIQYF.

The J gene is TRBJ1-1, the V gene TRBV30; a possible D gene is TRBD1 (5 bases). The V gene's germline CDR1 is GTSNPN and CDR2 SVGIG (reference sequence). The length of the CDR3 is 15 residues. V shed 4 bases and J shed 1 base, with 16 bases lying between them. CDR3 protein: CAWKSSPGRNTEAFF. The CDR3 DNA is TGTGCCTGGAAGTCGTCCCCAGGGAGGAACACTGAAGCTTTCTTT.

In this sample, this clone turned up once. Other nucleotide sequences from this sample produce the same CDR3. This chain uses TRBV7-9 with TRBJ2-5; D unclear. Germline CDR1 reads SEHNR; CDR2 reads FQNEAQ (reference sequence). Between the trimmed V and J ends, which lost 1 base and 2 bases, there was a span of 8 bases. The length of the CDR3 is 14 residues. CDR3 DNA sequence: TGTGCCAGCAGCTTAGGCGGCAGTCAAGAGACCCAGTACTTC. It specifies CASSLGGSQETQYF.

This sequence joins TRBV27 and TRBJ2-6; D is undetermined. This CDR3 contains 15 residues. Germline assignment: CDR1 MNHEY and CDR2 SMNVEV (reference sequence). V lost 2 bases to trimming and J lost 1 base, with 6 bases between them. The CDR3 sequence is CASSLLVSGANVLTF. The CDR3 coding sequence is TGTGCCAGCAGTTTACTAGTTTCTGGGGCCAACGTCCTGACTTTC.

The V gene is TRBV2, the J gene TRBJ1-1; TRBD1 agrees at 8 bases. Germline V gene lookup returns CDR1 SNHLY and CDR2 FYNNEI. This CDR3 is 15 amino acids long. The V and J ends lost 4 bases and 0 bases, in that order; junction bases with no gene match: 4. The CDR3 DNA reads as TGTGCCAGCAGTGTCCGGGACAGGCTGAACACTGAAGCTTTCTTT. This encodes CASSVRDRLNTEAFF.

The DNA for the CDR3 is TGTGCCAGCAGCGTAGATGGGGTACCACAGGGGGCGTACGAGCAGTACTTC. Translation gives CASSVDGVPQGAYEQYF. The chain employs TRBV9 and TRBJ2-7; 9 bases are shared with TRBD1. Trimming removed 0 bases from V and 4 bases from J; junction bases left unmatched: 11. This CDR3 is built from 17 residues. Germline loops: CDR1 SGDLS, CDR2 YYNGEE.

The chain couples TRBV28 to TRBJ1-5; the match to TRBD1 covers 8 bases. The CDR3 consists of 14 residues. J lost 7 bases, V lost 8 bases, and 10 bases had no gene match. CDR1 is MDHEN and CDR2 is SYDVKM in the germline V gene. CDR3 DNA sequence: TGTGCCAGCTGCTCAGGGGGCTTAGGGCAGCCCCAGCATTTT. Its translation: CASCSGGLGQPQHF.

Note on this clone: Other DNA sequences in the sample encode the same CDR3. The chain carries TRBV5-1 and TRBJ2-5; 11 bases fit TRBD2. Germline values: CDR1 SGHRS, CDR2 YFSETQ. The ends lost 0 bases at V and 4 bases at J; junction bases unmatched: 2. This CDR3 spans 15 amino acids. Written as DNA, the CDR3 is TGCGCCAGCAGCTTGGTAGCGGGAGGGGGAGAGACCCAGTACTTC. It codes for CASSLVAGGGETQYF.

The rearrangement joins TRBV27 to TRBJ2-2, with 9 bases aligning to TRBD1. The CDR3 is 16 residues long. The J segment lost 6 bases and the V segment lost 4 bases, leaving 9 bases of the junction unmatched. Germline CDR1 reads MNHEY; CDR2 reads SMNVEV (reference sequence). CDR3 DNA sequence: TGTGCCAGCAGTTGGGGACAGGGCGTCGCTTCCGGGGAGCTGTTTTTT. It translates to CASSWGQGVASGELFF.

The V and J genes are TRBV7-9 and TRBJ2-7; TRBD1 aligns across 7 bases. J gave up 4 bases and V 3 bases, and 6 bases lay outside the gene matches. Per germline, CDR1 SEHNR and CDR2 FQNEAQ (reference sequence). The CDR3 is 14 amino acids. CDR3 sequence reads: CASSFTGETYEQYF. The CDR3 coding sequence is TGTGCCAGCAGCTTTACAGGGGAAACTTACGAGCAGTACTTC.

The rearrangement uses TRBV5-1 and TRBJ1-1; no reliable D call. The CDR3 covers 13 residues. V was cut by 0 bases and J by 4 bases, with 7 bases left in between. CDR1 and CDR2 from the germline V gene are SGHRS and YFSETQ. This chain's CDR3 is CASSLDWGTEAFF. CDR3 nucleotide sequence: TGCGCCAGCAGCTTGGACTGGGGCACTGAAGCTTTCTTT.

This clone has only one observation. This specimen includes other DNA sequences encoding the same CDR3. The chain employs TRBV7-9 and TRBJ1-2; D is unresolved. Trimming took off 1 base at V and 4 bases at J, with 7 bases between the two ends. Germline-derived CDR1 and CDR2 are SEHNR and FQNEAQ (reference sequence). The CDR3 contains 13 residues. CDR3 in amino acids: CASSLDGAYGYTF. DNA for the CDR3: TGTGCCAGCAGCTTAGATGGTGCCTATGGCTACACCTTC.

Concerning this clone itself: Different DNA sequences within this sample yield the same CDR3. CDR3 DNA sequence: TGTGCCAGCAGCCCGGACAGCTCCTACGAGCAGTACTTC. Translation gives CASSPDSSYEQYF. The rearrangement uses TRBV7-9 and TRBJ2-7, with TRBD1 as a possible D gene (6 bases). Germline CDR1 reads SEHNR; CDR2 reads FQNEAQ (reference sequence). The CDR3 spans 13 residues. Trimming removed 5 bases at V and 0 bases at J, with 8 bases between.

Here the CDR3 DNA reads TGCGCCAGCAGTTCGGGACCGAATAGCAATCAGCCCCAGCATTTT. It yields the protein CASSSGPNSNQPQHF. The chain is built from TRBV5-1 and TRBJ1-5; D possibly corresponds to TRBD1 (5 bases). V dropped 5 bases and J dropped 0 bases, with 12 bases sitting between them. The CDR3 spans 15 residues. Per germline, CDR1 SGHRS and CDR2 YFSETQ.

The chain employs TRBV7-3 and TRBJ2-3; D is unclear. CDR1 and CDR2 from the germline V gene are SGHTA and FQGTGA. The ends were cut back, 1 base at V and 0 bases at J, with 8 bases in the middle. This CDR3 comprises 15 residues. For the CDR3, the DNA is TGTGCCAGCAGCTTAATGGGTGCTAGCACAGATACGCAGTATTTT. It specifies CASSLMGASTDTQYF. The variable domain in full, with the rest retrieved from reference TRBV7-3 and TRBJ2-3, is GAGVSQTPSNKVTEKGKYVELRCDPISGHTALYWYRQSLGQGPEFLIYFQGTGAADDSGLPNDRFFAVRPEGSVSTLKIQRTERGDSAVYLCASSLMGASTDTQYFGPGTRLTVL.

J is TRBJ2-7 and V is TRBV11-2; 7 bases are shared with TRBD1. The V gene end was trimmed by 4 bases and the J gene end by 0 bases; junction bases not matched to a gene: 6. The CDR3 extends over 15 amino acids. Germline V gene data show CDR1 as SGHAT and CDR2 as FQNNGV. In DNA, the CDR3 is TGTGCCAGCAGCTCTTGGACAGGAAACTCCTACGAGCAGTACTTC. Its translation is CASSSWTGNSYEQYF.